The rows below give T cell receptor beta chains drawn from one sample of a study of shared clonotypes between healthy human individuals. The table came from immunoSEQ multiplex PCR; TCRdb's copy has only in-frame clones and leaves some out. The data contain more than 400,000 clones, 95% to 97% of them singletons. The sample was naive CD4+ T cells sorted from blood. These receptors were obtained from a woman under 40 in good health. CDR3s include the opening cysteine and the closing phenylalanine or tryptophan. A D gene is named only where the DNA matches it firmly. Size is stated for part of the rows, as once, few or many counts, or as a class when the clone is expanded.

D: TRBD2
J: TRBJ2-5
V: TRBV27
size: NA
DNA: TGTGCCAGCAGTTTGGCGGGACTACAAGAGACCCAGTACTTC
CDR3: CASSLAGLQETQYF

D: NA
J: TRBJ1-5
V: TRBV30
size: NA
DNA: TGTGCCTGGAGCCTCCCCAGGTCCTCCGGTCAGCCCCAGCATTTT
CDR3: CAWSLPRSSGQPQHF

D: TRBD2
J: TRBJ2-7
V: TRBV19
size: NA
DNA: TGTGCCAGTAGTGCCGGACTAGCGGCAGTGTACGAGCAGTACTTC
CDR3: CASSAGLAAVYEQYF

D: TRBD2
J: TRBJ2-1
V: TRBV11-3
size: NA
DNA: TGTGCCAGCAGCTCAGTTGGGACTAGCTCCTACAATGAGCAGTTCTTC
CDR3: CASSSVGTSSYNEQFF

D: NA
J: TRBJ2-5
V: TRBV28
size: NA
DNA: TGTGCCAGCAGTTTAGGCGGGGAAAGGGGAGAGACCCAGTACTTC
CDR3: CASSLGGERGETQYF

D: NA
J: TRBJ2-1
V: TRBV9
size: NA
DNA: TGTGCCAGCAGCAATATCCCCCACATGGGCCTCGATGAGCAGTTCTTC
CDR3: CASSNIPHMGLDEQFF

D: NA
J: TRBJ1-1
V: TRBV28
size: NA
DNA: TGTGCCAGCAGTTTGCCAGGGGTGAACACTGAAGCTTTCTTT
CDR3: CASSLPGVNTEAFF

D: TRBD2
J: TRBJ2-7
V: TRBV5-4
size: NA
DNA: TGTGCCAGCAGCACCTTGACTAGCGGGAGATTTTACGAGCAGTACTTC
CDR3: CASSTLTSGRFYEQYF

D: TRBD1
J: TRBJ1-1
V: TRBV18
size: NA
DNA: TGTGCCAGCTCACTACAGGGGAGCACTGAAGCTTTCTTT
CDR3: CASSLQGSTEAFF

D: TRBD2
J: TRBJ2-2
V: TRBV2
size: once
DNA: TGTGCCAGCAGTAAACTGTCTAGCGGGGCGAACACCGGGGAGCTGTTTTTT
CDR3: CASSKLSSGANTGELFF

D: TRBD1
J: TRBJ2-5
V: TRBV19
size: NA
DNA: TGTGCCAGTAGTATCCGGACAGGGGGCGGTGAGACCCAGTACTTC
CDR3: CASSIRTGGGETQYF

D: TRBD1
J: TRBJ1-4
V: TRBV28
size: NA
DNA: TGTGCCAGCAGTTCCATTTCCGGGACAGGGTTGGAAAAACTGTTTTTT
CDR3: CASSSISGTGLEKLFF

D: TRBD1
J: TRBJ2-7
V: TRBV10-2
size: NA
DNA: TGCGCCAGCAGGGAGAGCCTTGGGACAGGGATCTACGCGCAGTACTTC
CDR3: CASRESLGTGIYAQYF

D: TRBD1
J: TRBJ2-5
V: TRBV19
size: NA
DNA: TGTGCCAGTAGTAACCCTCGACAGGGGCCAGAGACCCAGTACTTC
CDR3: CASSNPRQGPETQYF

D: TRBD2
J: TRBJ2-7
V: TRBV5-1
size: NA
DNA: TGCGCCAGCAGCCAGGGACTAGCGTTTACCTACGAGCAGTACTTC
CDR3: CASSQGLAFTYEQYF

D: TRBD1
J: TRBJ2-3
V: TRBV28
size: once
DNA: TGTGCCAGCAGTGCAGGGGGTGCAGATACGCAGTATTTT
CDR3: CASSAGGADTQYF

D: TRBD1
J: TRBJ1-1
V: TRBV18
size: NA
DNA: TGTGCCAGCTCACCTACCGGGACAGCCCCCCAATGGACTGAAGCTTTCTTT
CDR3: CASSPTGTAPQWTEAFF

D: TRBD2
J: TRBJ2-7
V: TRBV5-4
size: NA
DNA: TGTGCCAGCAGCCGGAGGACTAGACCCTGGGAGCAGTACTTC
CDR3: CASSRRTRPWEQYF

D: NA
J: TRBJ2-5
V: TRBV30
size: NA
DNA: TGTGCCTGGAGCGGGGACCATCAAGAGACCCAGTACTTC
CDR3: CAWSGDHQETQYF

D: NA
J: TRBJ2-7
V: TRBV28
size: NA
DNA: TGTGCCAGCAGTCCTTCAACCTACTACGAGCAGTACTTC
CDR3: CASSPSTYYEQYF